These 6 T cell receptor beta chains came from one sample sequenced in a study of neurological immune-mediated disorders. TCRdb used MiXCR to reprocess the 5' RACE reads, holding one entry per CDR3 protein. The data contain about 120,000 distinct CDR3 sequences, about 3.2% of them singletons. The sequenced sample was PBMCs. Receptors originate from a woman between 25 and 40 years old with multiple sclerosis.

This clonotype was seen many times. CDR3 DNA: TGTGCCAGCAGCCCGTCTGGGGGAAGTATCTATGGCTACACCTTC. It specifies CASSPSGGSIYGYTF. The chain uses TRBV3-1 and TRBJ1-2; D perhaps matches TRBD1 (5 bases). With 4 bases removed from V and 4 bases from J, the gap between germline ends came to 16 bases. CDR3 length: 15 amino acids. CDR1 is LGHDT, CDR2 YNNKEL, per germline (reference sequence).

This clonotype was recorded many times. The chain employs TRBV3-1 and TRBJ1-1; 9 positions match TRBD1. The CDR3 totals 14 residues. V trimming: 3 bases; J trimming: 4 bases; junction bases outside the gene matches: 3. The V gene's germline CDR1 is LGHDT and CDR2 YNNKEL (reference sequence). The CDR3 DNA reads as TGTGCCAGCAGCCAGGGGACAGGGATCACTGAAGCTTTCTTT. Translated, it gives CASSQGTGITEAFF. Using reference TRBV3-1 and TRBJ1-1 for the parts outside the CDR3, the full variable domain is DTAVSQTPKYLVTQMGNDKSIKCEQNLGHDTMYWYKQDSKKFLKIMFSYNNKELIINETVPNRFSPKSPDKAHLNLHINSLELGDSAVYFCASSQGTGITEAFFGQGTRLTVV.

This clonotype has ten or more counts. The chain links TRBV5-6 to TRBJ1-1; the D gene is possibly TRBD1 (6 bases). The V end was cut by 1 base, the J end by 3 bases, with 16 bases between. The CDR3 has 16 amino acids. Germline V gives CDR1 SGHDT, CDR2 YYEEEE. For the CDR3, the DNA is TGTGCCAGCAGCTTGACAGGGCGCCCCGCTGACACTGAAGCTTTCTTT. Translation gives CASSLTGRPADTEAFF.

In its sample, this clonotype was seen many times. The V and J genes are TRBV5-1 and TRBJ1-1, with no clear D. V lost 0 bases and J 2 bases, leaving 8 bases between the germline ends. This CDR3 spans 14 amino acids. CDR1 and CDR2 from the germline V gene are SGHRS and YFSETQ. The DNA of the CDR3 is TGCGCCAGCAGCTTGGTGCCCCCTAACACTGAAGCTTTCTTT. This sequence encodes CASSLVPPNTEAFF.

V gene TRBV7-6 combines with J gene TRBJ2-1; 8 nucleotides align to TRBD2. V lost 5 bases and J lost 6; bases outside the gene matches: 9. The germline V gene has CDR1 SGHVS and CDR2 FNYEAQ. There are 15 residues in the CDR3. The CDR3 DNA reads as TGTGCCAGCAGCCAGACTAGCGCGGTTATCAATGAGCAGTTCTTC. The encoded protein is CASSQTSAVINEQFF.

This clonotype was found many times. The rearrangement links TRBV20-1 to TRBJ1-1; TRBD1 might be the D (5 bases). Germline CDR1 and CDR2: DFQATT and SNEGSKA (reference sequence). CDR3 size: 13 residues. Trimming pared 3 bases from V and 6 bases from J, leaving 14 bases between. The CDR3 is CSASRGWDAEAFF. The CDR3, as DNA: TGCAGTGCTAGTCGGGGGTGGGATGCTGAAGCTTTCTTT.